This T cell receptor beta chain was observed in a study of response to subunit inactivated influenza vaccine listed by TCRdb under 2018. Regarding the complete study: Deep quantitative T cell receptor repertoire profiling was used in the study to track responses to a trivalent subunit inactivated influenza vaccine.

This clonotype turned up a few times. The antigen it recognizes is unknown. The input lacks base qualities; no much larger clone sits a single base away. The protocol used for the library was RT-PCR. The listed sequencing device is Illumina HiSeq 2500. TCRdb reprocessing: public reads trimmed at Q25 with fastp, clones called with MiXCR, in-frame beta chains kept. Identical CDR3 protein sequences are pooled into one entry, listed with their most common genes and DNA. The sample table lists under 750,000 distinct CDR3 sequences, approximately 10% of them with a count of one. The ten largest make up around 9.6% of the sample. The investigation overall reported the following: The authors proposed that each seasonal influenza vaccination may bring in only a limited number of new T cells.

The junction shows trimming of 3 bases on V and 2 bases on J, and the gene matches do not reach 3 bases of it. From the cysteine up to the phenylalanine, the CDR3 has a length of 16 residues. CDR3 DNA is the only sequence kept; it has 48 bases, read in frame from the first base. From a lookup of the germline V gene, CDR1 and CDR2 are LGHNA and YNFKEQ. The clonotype originates from a man aged 50 or older who received an inactivated influenza vaccine. Donor details come from another sample of the same person, matched by shared clones. The sequences come from PBMCs from blood, collected on the day of vaccination. This receptor chain uses TRBV4-2 and TRBJ2-5; 13 junctional bases match TRBD2. CDR3 sequence: CASSQTSGGMQETQYF. DNA sequence: TGTGCCAGCAGCCAGACTAGCGGGGGGATGCAAGAGACCCAGTACTTC.